What follows are 3 T cell receptor beta chains derived from one specimen sequenced in a study of blood T cells in healthy people across ages. Then a second PCR, running roughly 7 to 11 cycles, was carried out with a sample-barcoded 5' primer and a J-beta primer mix. TCRdb ran MiXCR on the 5' RACE reads and lists one entry per CDR3 protein. The sample lists about 1.5 million distinct CDR3 sequences; approximately 38% were seen once. Material for sequencing was blood. The receptors originated from a woman aged 18-35 years in good health.

The genes are TRBV5-1 and TRBJ2-1; 15 bases are shared with TRBD2. The CDR3 has 16 residues. V lost 4 bases and J lost 9; bases outside the gene matches: 8. Germline V CDR1 and CDR2: SGHRS, YFSETQ. DNA of the CDR3: TGCGCCAGCAGCATCGGGACTAGCGGGGGGAGCGGTGAGCAGTTCTTC. It encodes CASSIGTSGGSGEQFF.

The V call is TRBV27, the J call TRBJ1-2; tentative D call: TRBD1 (6 bases). The CDR3 totals 12 residues. Trimming took 6 bases from V and 6 from J, leaving 11 bases between them. Germline assignment: CDR1 MNHEY and CDR2 SMNVEV (reference sequence). The CDR3 bases are TGTGCCAGCAGAAGGGGGGCTGATGGCTACACCTTC. It encodes CASRRGADGYTF.

This clonotype was detected only a few times. V and J are TRBV6-5 and TRBJ1-5, with unresolved D. The V gene's germline CDR1 is MNHEY and CDR2 SVGAGI. V was trimmed by 5 bases and J by 10 bases, leaving 3 bases between them. This CDR3 has 9 residues. Written as DNA, the CDR3 is TGTGCCAGCAGTCCTCCCCAGCATTTT. Its protein product is CASSPPQHF.